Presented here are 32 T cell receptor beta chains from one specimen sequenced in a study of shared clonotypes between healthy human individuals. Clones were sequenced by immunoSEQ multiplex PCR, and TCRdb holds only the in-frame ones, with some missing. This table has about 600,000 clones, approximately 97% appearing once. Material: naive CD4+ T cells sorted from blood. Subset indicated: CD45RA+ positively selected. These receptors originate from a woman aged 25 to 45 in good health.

CDR3 in amino acids: CASSESGLRTEAFF. Here the CDR3 DNA reads TGTGCCAGCAGCGAGTCAGGGTTGAGAACTGAAGCTTTCTTT. This chain uses TRBV5-6 with TRBJ1-1, with D possibly matching TRBD1 (5 bases). The CDR3 loop spans 14 amino acids. V was clipped by 4 bases and J by 5 bases, with 15 bases between them. Germline lookup yields CDR1 SGHDT and CDR2 YYEEEE.

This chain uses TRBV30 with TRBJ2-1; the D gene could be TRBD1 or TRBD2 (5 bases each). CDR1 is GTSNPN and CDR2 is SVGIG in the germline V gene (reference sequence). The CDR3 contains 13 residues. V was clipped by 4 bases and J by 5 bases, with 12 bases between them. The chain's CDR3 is CAWTLGPDNEQFF. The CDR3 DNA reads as TGTGCCTGGACTCTGGGACCCGACAATGAGCAGTTCTTC.

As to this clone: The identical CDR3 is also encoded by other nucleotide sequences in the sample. CDR3 region: CASRGTGAYEQYF. DNA for the CDR3: TGTGCCAGCAGGGGGACAGGGGCCTACGAGCAGTACTTC. This chain connects TRBV28 to TRBJ2-7; 10 bases are a match to TRBD1. The germline V gene has CDR1 MDHEN and CDR2 SYDVKM. V was pared by 6 bases and J by 2 bases, with 1 base of the junction left unmatched. The CDR3 totals 13 residues. Together with reference TRBV28 and TRBJ2-7, the CDR3 gives the full variable domain: DVKVTQSSRYLVKRTGEKVFLECVQDMDHENMFWYRQDPGLGLRLIYFSYDVKMKEKGDIPEGYSVSREKKERFSLILESASTNQTSMYLCASRGTGAYEQYFGPGTRLTVT.

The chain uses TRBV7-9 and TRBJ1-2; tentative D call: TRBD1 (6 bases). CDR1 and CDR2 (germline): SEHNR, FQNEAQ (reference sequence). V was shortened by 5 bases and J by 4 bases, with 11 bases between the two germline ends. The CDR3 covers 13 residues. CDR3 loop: CASSPGGGYGYTF. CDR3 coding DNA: TGTGCCAGCAGCCCCGGGGGCGGCTATGGCTACACCTTC.

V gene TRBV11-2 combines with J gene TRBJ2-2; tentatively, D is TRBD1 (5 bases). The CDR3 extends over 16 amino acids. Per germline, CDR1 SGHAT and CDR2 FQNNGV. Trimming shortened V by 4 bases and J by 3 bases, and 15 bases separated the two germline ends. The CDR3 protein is CASSSRALGDTGELFF. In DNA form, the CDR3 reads TGTGCCAGCAGCTCCAGGGCTCTTGGGGACACCGGGGAGCTGTTTTTT.

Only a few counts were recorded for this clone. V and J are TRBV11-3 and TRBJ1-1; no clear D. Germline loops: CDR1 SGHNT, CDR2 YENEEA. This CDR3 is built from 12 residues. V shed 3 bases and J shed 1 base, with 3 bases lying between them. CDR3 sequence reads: CASSFGNTEAFF. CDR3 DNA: TGTGCCAGCAGCTTCGGGAACACTGAAGCTTTCTTT.

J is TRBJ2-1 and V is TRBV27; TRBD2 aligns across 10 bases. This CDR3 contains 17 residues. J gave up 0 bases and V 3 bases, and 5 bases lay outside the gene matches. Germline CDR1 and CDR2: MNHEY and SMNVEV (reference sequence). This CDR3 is CASSLGLAYLSYNEQFF. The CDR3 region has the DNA TGTGCCAGCAGTTTGGGACTAGCGTACCTCTCCTACAATGAGCAGTTCTTC.

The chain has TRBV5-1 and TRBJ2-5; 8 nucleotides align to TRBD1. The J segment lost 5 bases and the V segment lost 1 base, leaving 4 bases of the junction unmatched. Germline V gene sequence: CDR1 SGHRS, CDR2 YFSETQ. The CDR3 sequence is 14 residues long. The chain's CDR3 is CASSLSGGDETQYF. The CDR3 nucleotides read TGCGCCAGCAGCTTGTCAGGGGGCGATGAGACCCAGTACTTC.

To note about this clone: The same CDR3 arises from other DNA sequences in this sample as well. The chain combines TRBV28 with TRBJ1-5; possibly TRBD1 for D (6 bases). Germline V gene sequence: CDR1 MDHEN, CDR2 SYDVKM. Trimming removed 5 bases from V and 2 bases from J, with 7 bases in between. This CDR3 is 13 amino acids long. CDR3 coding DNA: TGTGCCAGCAGTCGACAGGGCAATCAGCCCCAGCATTTT. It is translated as CASSRQGNQPQHF.

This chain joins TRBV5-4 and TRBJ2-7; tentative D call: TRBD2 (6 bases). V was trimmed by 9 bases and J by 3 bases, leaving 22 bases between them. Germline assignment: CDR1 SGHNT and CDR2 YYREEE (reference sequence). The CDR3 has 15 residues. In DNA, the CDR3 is TGTGCCATGGCAGTGGAGGGGCCCATTCTCTACGAGCAGTACTTC. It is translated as CAMAVEGPILYEQYF.

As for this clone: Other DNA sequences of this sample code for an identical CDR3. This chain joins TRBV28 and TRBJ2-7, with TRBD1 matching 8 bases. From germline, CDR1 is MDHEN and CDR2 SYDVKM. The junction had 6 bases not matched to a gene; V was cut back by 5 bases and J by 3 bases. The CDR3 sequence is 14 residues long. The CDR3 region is CASSLSGQGYEQYF. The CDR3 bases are TGTGCCAGCAGTCTCTCTGGACAGGGCTACGAGCAGTACTTC. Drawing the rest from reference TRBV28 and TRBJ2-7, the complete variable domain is DVKVTQSSRYLVKRTGEKVFLECVQDMDHENMFWYRQDPGLGLRLIYFSYDVKMKEKGDIPEGYSVSREKKERFSLILESASTNQTSMYLCASSLSGQGYEQYFGPGTRLTVT.

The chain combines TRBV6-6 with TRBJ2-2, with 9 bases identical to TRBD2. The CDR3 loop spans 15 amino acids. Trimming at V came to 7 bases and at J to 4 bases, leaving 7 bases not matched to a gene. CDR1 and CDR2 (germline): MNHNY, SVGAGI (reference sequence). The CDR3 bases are TGTGCCAGCATCAAAGCGGGAGGAGTCACCGGGGAGCTGTTTTTT. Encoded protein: CASIKAGGVTGELFF.

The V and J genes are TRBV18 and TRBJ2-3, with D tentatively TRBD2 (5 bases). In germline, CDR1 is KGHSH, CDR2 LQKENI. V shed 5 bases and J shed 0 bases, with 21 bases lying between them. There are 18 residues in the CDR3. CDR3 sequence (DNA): TGTGCCAGCTCAGACCATATGAGTGGTCGCGGGAGCACAGATACGCAGTATTTT. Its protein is CASSDHMSGRGSTDTQYF.

CDR3 region: CSVSGTSGSYTDTQYF. The CDR3 coding sequence is TGCAGCGTAAGCGGGACTAGCGGGAGTTACACAGATACGCAGTATTTT. V is TRBV29-1 and J is TRBJ2-3, with TRBD2 identical over 14 bases. The CDR3 sequence is 16 residues long. With V trimmed by 6 bases and J by 2 bases, 7 bases remained unmatched. Looked up from germline, CDR1 is SQVTM and CDR2 is ANQGSEA.

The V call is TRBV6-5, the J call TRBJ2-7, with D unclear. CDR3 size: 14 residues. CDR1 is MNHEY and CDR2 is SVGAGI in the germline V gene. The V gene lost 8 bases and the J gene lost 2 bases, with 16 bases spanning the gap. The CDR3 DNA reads TGTGCCAGCTTGCGACGGCTTCCAACCTACGAGCAGTACTTC. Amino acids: CASLRRLPTYEQYF.

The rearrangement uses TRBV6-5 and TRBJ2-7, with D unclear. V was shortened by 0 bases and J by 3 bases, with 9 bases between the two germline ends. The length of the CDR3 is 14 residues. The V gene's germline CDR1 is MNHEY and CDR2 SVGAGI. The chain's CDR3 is CASSYSRGIYEQYF. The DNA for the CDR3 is TGTGCCAGCAGTTACTCGAGAGGAATCTACGAGCAGTACTTC.

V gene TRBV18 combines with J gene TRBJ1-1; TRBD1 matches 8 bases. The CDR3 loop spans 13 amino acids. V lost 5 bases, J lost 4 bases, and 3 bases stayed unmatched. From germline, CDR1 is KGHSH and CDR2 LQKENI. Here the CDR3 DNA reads TGTGCCAGCTCAACCACAGGGGGCACTGAAGCTTTCTTT. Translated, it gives CASSTTGGTEAFF.

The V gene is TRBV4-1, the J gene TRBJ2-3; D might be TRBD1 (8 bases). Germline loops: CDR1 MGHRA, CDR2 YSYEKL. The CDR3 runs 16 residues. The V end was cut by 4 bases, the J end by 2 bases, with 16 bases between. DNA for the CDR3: TGCGCCAGCAGCCGAGCGGGACAGGAAAACACAGATACGCAGTATTTT. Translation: CASSRAGQENTDTQYF.

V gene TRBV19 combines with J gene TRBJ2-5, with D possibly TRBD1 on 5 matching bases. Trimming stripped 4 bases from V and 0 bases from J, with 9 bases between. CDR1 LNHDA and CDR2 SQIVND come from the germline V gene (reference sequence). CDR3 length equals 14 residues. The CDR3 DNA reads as TGTGCCAGTAGTAGCGGACAAAACCAAGAGACCCAGTACTTC. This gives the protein CASSSGQNQETQYF.

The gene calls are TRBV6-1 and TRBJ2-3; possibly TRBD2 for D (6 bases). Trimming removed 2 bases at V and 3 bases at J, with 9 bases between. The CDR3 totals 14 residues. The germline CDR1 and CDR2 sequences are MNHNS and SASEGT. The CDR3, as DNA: TGTGCCAGCAGTGAACTAGCGAGTACAGATACGCAGTATTTT. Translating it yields CASSELASTDTQYF.

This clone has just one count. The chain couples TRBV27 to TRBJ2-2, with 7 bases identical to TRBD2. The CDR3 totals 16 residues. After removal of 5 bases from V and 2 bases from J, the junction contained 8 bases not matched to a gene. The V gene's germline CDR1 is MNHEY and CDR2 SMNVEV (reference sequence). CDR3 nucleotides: TGTGCCAGCAGTAATCGGCGAGCGGGAAACACCGGGGAGCTGTTTTTT. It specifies CASSNRRAGNTGELFF.

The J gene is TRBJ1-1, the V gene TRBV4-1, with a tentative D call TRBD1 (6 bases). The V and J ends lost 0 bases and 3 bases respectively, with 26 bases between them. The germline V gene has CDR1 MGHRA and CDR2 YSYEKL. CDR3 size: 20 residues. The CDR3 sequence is CASSQDNRGTHRVRYTEAFF. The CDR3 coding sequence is TGCGCCAGCAGCCAAGATAACCGGGGAACCCACAGGGTACGTTACACTGAAGCTTTCTTT.

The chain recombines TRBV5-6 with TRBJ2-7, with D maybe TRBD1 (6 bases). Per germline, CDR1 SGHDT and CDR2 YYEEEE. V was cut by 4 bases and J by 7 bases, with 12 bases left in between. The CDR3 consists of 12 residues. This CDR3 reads CASSLQGYEQYF. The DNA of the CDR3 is TGTGCCAGCAGCCTACAGGGTTATGAGCAGTACTTC.

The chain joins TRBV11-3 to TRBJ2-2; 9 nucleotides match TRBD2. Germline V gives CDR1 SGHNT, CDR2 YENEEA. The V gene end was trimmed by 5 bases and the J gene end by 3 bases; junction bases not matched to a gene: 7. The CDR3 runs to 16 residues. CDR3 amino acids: CASSEGLATDTGELFF. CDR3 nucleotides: TGTGCCAGCAGCGAGGGACTAGCTACCGACACCGGGGAGCTGTTTTTT. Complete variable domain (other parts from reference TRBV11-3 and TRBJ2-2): EAGVVQSPRYKIIEKKQPVAFWCNPISGHNTLYWYLQNLGQGPELLIRYENEEAVDDSQLPKDRFSAERLKGVDSTLKIQPAELGDSAVYLCASSEGLATDTGELFFGEGSRLTVL.

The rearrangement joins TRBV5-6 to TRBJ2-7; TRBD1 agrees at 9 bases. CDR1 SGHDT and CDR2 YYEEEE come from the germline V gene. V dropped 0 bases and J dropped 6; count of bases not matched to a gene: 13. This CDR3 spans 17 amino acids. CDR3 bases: TGTGCCAGCAGCTTGGACCCGGACAGGGGTCTACTAGGCGAGCAGTACTTC. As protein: CASSLDPDRGLLGEQYF.

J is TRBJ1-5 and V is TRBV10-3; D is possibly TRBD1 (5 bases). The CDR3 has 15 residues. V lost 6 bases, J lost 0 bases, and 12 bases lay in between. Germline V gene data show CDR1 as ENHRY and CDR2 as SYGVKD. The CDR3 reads CAISQGPLSNQPQHF. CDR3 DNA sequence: TGTGCCATCAGCCAGGGCCCCCTTAGCAATCAGCCCCAGCATTTT.

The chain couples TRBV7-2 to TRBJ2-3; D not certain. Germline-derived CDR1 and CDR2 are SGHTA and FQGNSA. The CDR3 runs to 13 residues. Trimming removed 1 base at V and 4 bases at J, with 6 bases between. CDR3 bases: TGTGCCAGCAGCTTAGGGACCTCAGATACGCAGTATTTT. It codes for CASSLGTSDTQYF.

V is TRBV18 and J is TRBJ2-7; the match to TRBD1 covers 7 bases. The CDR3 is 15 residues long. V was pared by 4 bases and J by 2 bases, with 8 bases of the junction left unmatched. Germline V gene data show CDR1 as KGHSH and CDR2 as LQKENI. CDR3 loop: CASSLGQAKAYEQYF. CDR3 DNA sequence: TGTGCCAGCTCACTCGGACAGGCAAAGGCCTACGAGCAGTACTTC.

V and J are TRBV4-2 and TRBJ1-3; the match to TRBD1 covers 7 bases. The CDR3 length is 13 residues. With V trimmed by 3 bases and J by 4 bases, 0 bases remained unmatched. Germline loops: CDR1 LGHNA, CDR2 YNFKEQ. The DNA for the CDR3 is TGTGCCAGCAGCCAGGGACAGGGAAACACCATATATTTT. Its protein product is CASSQGQGNTIYF.

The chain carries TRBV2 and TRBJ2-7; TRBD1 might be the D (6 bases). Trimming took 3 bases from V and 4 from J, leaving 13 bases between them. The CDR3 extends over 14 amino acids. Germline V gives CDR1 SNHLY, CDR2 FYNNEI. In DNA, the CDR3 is TGTGCCAGCAGTGACCGGTTAGGGGGATACGAGCAGTACTTC. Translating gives CASSDRLGGYEQYF.

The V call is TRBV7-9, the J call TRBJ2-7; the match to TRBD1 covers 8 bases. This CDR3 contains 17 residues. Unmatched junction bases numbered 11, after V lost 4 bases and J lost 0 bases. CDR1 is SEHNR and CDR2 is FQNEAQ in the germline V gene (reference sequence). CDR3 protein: CASSSPTTGAYSYEQYF. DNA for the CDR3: TGTGCCAGCAGCTCTCCGACGACAGGGGCCTACTCCTACGAGCAGTACTTC. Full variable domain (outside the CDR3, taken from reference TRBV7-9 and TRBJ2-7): DTGVSQNPRHKITKRGQNVTFRCDPISEHNRLYWYRQTLGQGPEFLTYFQNEAQLEKSRLLSDRFSAERPKGSFSTLEIQRTEQGDSAMYLCASSSPTTGAYSYEQYFGPGTRLTVT.

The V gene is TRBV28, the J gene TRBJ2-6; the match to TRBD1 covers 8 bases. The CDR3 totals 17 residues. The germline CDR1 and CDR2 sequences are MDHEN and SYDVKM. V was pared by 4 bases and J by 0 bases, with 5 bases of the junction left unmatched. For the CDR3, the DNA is TGTGCCAGCAGTTCGGGACAGGAAAGCTCTGGGGCCAACGTCCTGACTTTC. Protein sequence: CASSSGQESSGANVLTF.